This paragraph covers one T cell receptor beta chain sequence. Antigen unknown. CDR3 size: 19 residues. Germline V CDR1 and CDR2: SQVTM, ANQGSEA. V was clipped by 3 bases and J by 0 bases; unmatched bases: 16. The data originate from a study of CD8 T cells in ankylosing spondylitis. Making use of molecular barcodes, quantitative 5'-RACE generated TCR beta libraries. TCRdb ran MiXCR on the 5' RACE reads and lists one entry per CDR3 protein. This table holds about 700,000 distinct CDR3 sequences, around 20% found once. Study results and caveats: Eight highly homologous variants formed a TCR beta motif that appeared characteristic of ankylosing spondylitis blood. Certain motif variants had earlier appeared in reactive arthritis synovial fluid and blood.

The rearrangement links TRBV29-1 to TRBJ1-1, with 10 positions matching TRBD1. This receptor was identified in a male donor with ankylosing spondylitis. Sequencing was carried out using blood, either unsorted or a sorted T cell fraction (not recorded which). CDR3 nucleotides: TGCAGCGTTGACCCCTTGGGACAGGGGTTATCCAGGATGAACACTGAAGCTTTCTTT. Encoded protein: CSVDPLGQGLSRMNTEAFF.